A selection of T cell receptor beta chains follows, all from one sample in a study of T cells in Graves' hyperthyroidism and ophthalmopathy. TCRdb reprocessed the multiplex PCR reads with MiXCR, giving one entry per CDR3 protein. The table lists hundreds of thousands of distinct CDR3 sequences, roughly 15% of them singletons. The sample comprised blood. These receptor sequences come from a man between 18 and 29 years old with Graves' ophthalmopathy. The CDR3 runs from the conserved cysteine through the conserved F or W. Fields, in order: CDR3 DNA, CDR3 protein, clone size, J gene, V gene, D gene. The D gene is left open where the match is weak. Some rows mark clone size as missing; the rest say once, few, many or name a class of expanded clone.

CDR3 DNA: TGCGCCAGCAGCTTGGATAGGGTTTCCTACGAGCAGTACTTC
CDR3 protein: CASSLDRVSYEQYF
clone size: many
J gene: TRBJ2-7
V gene: TRBV5-1
D gene: -

CDR3 DNA: TGCGCCAGCAGTGTCCAGAAAGCCGGGGAGCTGTTTTTT
CDR3 protein: CASSVQKAGELFF
clone size: -
J gene: TRBJ2-2
V gene: TRBV10-2
D gene: -

CDR3 DNA: TGCGCCAGCAGCCAAGTGGGGGGGGATGAAAAACTGTTTTTT
CDR3 protein: CASSQVGGDEKLFF
clone size: few
J gene: TRBJ1-4
V gene: TRBV4-1
D gene: -

CDR3 DNA: TGCAGTGCTAGAGTGTCCCAGGACAAGAAGGCTTTCTTT
CDR3 protein: CSARVSQDKKAFF
clone size: -
J gene: TRBJ1-1
V gene: TRBV20-1
D gene: -

CDR3 DNA: TGTGCCAGCAGCCCAGCAGGGACAGGGGGGAATGAGCAGTTCTTC
CDR3 protein: CASSPAGTGGNEQFF
clone size: -
J gene: TRBJ2-1
V gene: TRBV7-8
D gene: TRBD1

CDR3 DNA: TGTGCCAGCAGTGCCCAGGGGGCACACTATGGCTACACCTTC
CDR3 protein: CASSAQGAHYGYTF
clone size: many
J gene: TRBJ1-2
V gene: TRBV6-1
D gene: TRBD1

CDR3 DNA: TGTGCCAGCAGCCTCATGGGGACAGGGATTAATGAAAAACTGTTTTTT
CDR3 protein: CASSLMGTGINEKLFF
clone size: few
J gene: TRBJ1-4
V gene: TRBV7-9
D gene: TRBD1

CDR3 DNA: TGCAGTGCTAGGACAGGGGTTAACTACGAGCAGTACTTC
CDR3 protein: CSARTGVNYEQYF
clone size: many
J gene: TRBJ2-7
V gene: TRBV20-1
D gene: TRBD1

CDR3 DNA: TGTGCCAGCAGCCAAGATCTAAACACCATATATTTT
CDR3 protein: CASSQDLNTIYF
clone size: few
J gene: TRBJ1-3
V gene: TRBV3-1
D gene: -

CDR3 DNA: TGTGCCAGCTCACTAGGACTAGCGGGATACAATGAGCAGTTCTTC
CDR3 protein: CASSLGLAGYNEQFF
clone size: many
J gene: TRBJ2-1
V gene: TRBV5-1
D gene: TRBD2

CDR3 DNA: TGTGCCAGTAGTCGGACCCTAGGAGGCTATGGCTACACCTTC
CDR3 protein: CASSRTLGGYGYTF
clone size: -
J gene: TRBJ1-2
V gene: TRBV19
D gene: -

CDR3 DNA: TGTGCCAGCAGTTTAGGGAAGCTTGTTGAGCAGTTCTTC
CDR3 protein: CASSLGKLVEQFF
clone size: many
J gene: TRBJ2-1
V gene: TRBV12-3/TRBV12-4
D gene: -

CDR3 DNA: TGTGCCAGCAGTTATGGCCGCAATGAAAAACTGTTTTTT
CDR3 protein: CASSYGRNEKLFF
clone size: many
J gene: TRBJ1-4
V gene: TRBV12-3/TRBV12-4
D gene: -

CDR3 DNA: TGTGCCAGCACCAAAGGGGGGGGGTCCGGGGAGCTGTTTTTT
CDR3 protein: CASTKGGGSGELFF
clone size: -
J gene: TRBJ2-2
V gene: TRBV3-1
D gene: -

CDR3 DNA: TGTGCCAGTAGTAGCCTCTTCGGGACATACTACTCCTACGAGCAGTACTTC
CDR3 protein: CASSSLFGTYYSYEQYF
clone size: -
J gene: TRBJ2-7
V gene: TRBV19
D gene: -

CDR3 DNA: TGTGCCAGCAGTTACTCGGACGGGGTAGCGTCGAGTACGCAGTATTTT
CDR3 protein: CASSYSDGVASSTQYF
clone size: -
J gene: TRBJ2-3
V gene: TRBV6-2/TRBV6-3
D gene: -

CDR3 DNA: TGTGCCAGCAGCGTACCCGGAGCAAACTATGGCTACACCTTC
CDR3 protein: CASSVPGANYGYTF
clone size: -
J gene: TRBJ1-2
V gene: TRBV9
D gene: -

CDR3 DNA: TGTGCCAGTAGTGCACAGGGGGCCATTTTCAATCAGCCCCAGCATTTT
CDR3 protein: CASSAQGAIFNQPQHF
clone size: few
J gene: TRBJ1-5
V gene: TRBV19
D gene: TRBD1

CDR3 DNA: TGTGCCAGCAGTACCCAGGGTGGGAATGAGCAGTTCTTC
CDR3 protein: CASSTQGGNEQFF
clone size: few
J gene: TRBJ2-1
V gene: TRBV6-4
D gene: -

CDR3 DNA: TGTGCCAGCAGCTTGGGACCGAACTATAATTCACCCCTCCACTTT
CDR3 protein: CASSLGPNYNSPLHF
clone size: -
J gene: TRBJ1-6
V gene: TRBV5-6
D gene: -

CDR3 DNA: TGTGCCAGCAGCCCGCCGGGGACTAGCGGGAGGTTACAAGAGACCCAGTACTTC
CDR3 protein: CASSPPGTSGRLQETQYF
clone size: many
J gene: TRBJ2-5
V gene: TRBV11-2
D gene: TRBD2

CDR3 DNA: TGTGCCACCAGCCGGGACTCGACCTACAATGAGCAGTTCTTC
CDR3 protein: CATSRDSTYNEQFF
clone size: many
J gene: TRBJ2-1
V gene: TRBV24-1
D gene: -

CDR3 DNA: TGTGCCACCGCCCGGGACAGGGGGTACGAGCAGTACTTC
CDR3 protein: CATARDRGYEQYF
clone size: many
J gene: TRBJ2-7
V gene: TRBV6-1
D gene: TRBD1

CDR3 DNA: TGTGCCAGCAGCTTATCTAGCGGGAGGGGAGGGAATGAGCAGTTCTTC
CDR3 protein: CASSLSSGRGGNEQFF
clone size: many
J gene: TRBJ2-1
V gene: TRBV7-3
D gene: TRBD2

CDR3 DNA: TGTGCCAGCTCACCACCGGACAGGGGGCACGGCTACACCTTC
CDR3 protein: CASSPPDRGHGYTF
clone size: many
J gene: TRBJ1-2
V gene: TRBV18
D gene: TRBD1

CDR3 DNA: TGTGCCAGCAGCTTAGAGGCGCGGGGGAACACAGATACGCAGTATTTT
CDR3 protein: CASSLEARGNTDTQYF
clone size: many
J gene: TRBJ2-3
V gene: TRBV11-2
D gene: TRBD2

CDR3 DNA: TGTGCCAGTGCGGGGACAGGGAAGTCCTTCTATAATTCACCCCTCCACTTT
CDR3 protein: CASAGTGKSFYNSPLHF
clone size: many
J gene: TRBJ1-6
V gene: TRBV2
D gene: TRBD1

CDR3 DNA: TGTGCCAGCAGACCGGGACAGGGGTGGAACACCATATATTTT
CDR3 protein: CASRPGQGWNTIYF
clone size: few
J gene: TRBJ1-3
V gene: TRBV5-5
D gene: TRBD1

CDR3 DNA: TGTGCCTGGAGCTCACAGGGGGCAAACACTGAAGCTTTCTTT
CDR3 protein: CAWSSQGANTEAFF
clone size: few
J gene: TRBJ1-1
V gene: TRBV30
D gene: TRBD1

CDR3 DNA: TGTGCCAGCAGTGAGGGACAGCCGAACACTGAAGCTTTCTTT
CDR3 protein: CASSEGQPNTEAFF
clone size: many
J gene: TRBJ1-1
V gene: TRBV2
D gene: TRBD1

CDR3 DNA: TGCGCCAGCAGCTTAAGGGACAGGGGCACAGATACGCAGTATTTT
CDR3 protein: CASSLRDRGTDTQYF
clone size: many
J gene: TRBJ2-3
V gene: TRBV4-1
D gene: TRBD1

CDR3 DNA: TGTGCCAGTAGTATTCTTGGTGCGGCAGGGGTCGAGCAGTACTTC
CDR3 protein: CASSILGAAGVEQYF
clone size: many
J gene: TRBJ2-7
V gene: TRBV19
D gene: -

CDR3 DNA: TGTGCCAGCAGTTCCTTAGCGGGACCCTACAATGAGCAGTTCTTC
CDR3 protein: CASSSLAGPYNEQFF
clone size: many
J gene: TRBJ2-1
V gene: TRBV6-5
D gene: TRBD2

CDR3 DNA: TGTGCCAGCAGCGCCGACAGGGCGGCTGCGACCACTGAAGCTTTCTTT
CDR3 protein: CASSADRAAATTEAFF
clone size: few
J gene: TRBJ1-1
V gene: TRBV7-9
D gene: TRBD1

CDR3 DNA: TGCGCCAGCAGCCCTAGACTAGCGCATAGCACAGATACGCAGTATTTT
CDR3 protein: CASSPRLAHSTDTQYF
clone size: many
J gene: TRBJ2-3
V gene: TRBV10-2
D gene: TRBD2

CDR3 DNA: TGTGCCAGCACTGAAGGGCAGGGGGCTCATGAAAAACTGTTTTTT
CDR3 protein: CASTEGQGAHEKLFF
clone size: -
J gene: TRBJ1-4
V gene: TRBV2
D gene: TRBD1

CDR3 DNA: TGTGCCAGCAGAGCCTCAGGGATTTACACTGAAGCTTTCTTT
CDR3 protein: CASRASGIYTEAFF
clone size: many
J gene: TRBJ1-1
V gene: TRBV6-1
D gene: -

CDR3 DNA: TGTGCCAGCAGCACACCGGGACAGGGCTTTGAGCAGTTCTTC
CDR3 protein: CASSTPGQGFEQFF
clone size: many
J gene: TRBJ2-1
V gene: TRBV7-3
D gene: TRBD1

CDR3 DNA: TGTGCCTGGAGTCCCGGCCGGGGGGGTAGCGGAGCCCAGTACTTC
CDR3 protein: CAWSPGRGGSGAQYF
clone size: -
J gene: TRBJ2-5
V gene: TRBV30
D gene: TRBD2

CDR3 DNA: TGTGCCAGCTCACCGACAGGGGCCCGGGGTACTGAAGCTTTCTTT
CDR3 protein: CASSPTGARGTEAFF
clone size: -
J gene: TRBJ1-1
V gene: TRBV18
D gene: TRBD1

CDR3 DNA: TGCGCCAGCAGCTTGGCCGCGTCTACGAGCTCCTACGAGCAGTACTTC
CDR3 protein: CASSLAASTSSYEQYF
clone size: few
J gene: TRBJ2-7
V gene: TRBV5-1
D gene: -

CDR3 DNA: TGCGCCAGCAGTGAGTCTGGCAGGGAGGCCGGGGAGCTGTTTTTT
CDR3 protein: CASSESGREAGELFF
clone size: many
J gene: TRBJ2-2
V gene: TRBV10-2
D gene: -

CDR3 DNA: TGTGCCAGCAGTGGATACCTGAACACTGAAGCTTTCTTT
CDR3 protein: CASSGYLNTEAFF
clone size: -
J gene: TRBJ1-1
V gene: TRBV25-1
D gene: -

CDR3 DNA: TGCGCCAGCAGCCCGGGACTAGCGGGGGGGCGGACCCAGTACTTC
CDR3 protein: CASSPGLAGGRTQYF
clone size: -
J gene: TRBJ2-5
V gene: TRBV5-1
D gene: TRBD2

CDR3 DNA: TGTGCCAGCAGCTTAGATCGGTGGGGACAGGGTAGGCCCTACGAGCAGTACTTC
CDR3 protein: CASSLDRWGQGRPYEQYF
clone size: many
J gene: TRBJ2-7
V gene: TRBV11-2
D gene: TRBD1

CDR3 DNA: TGTGCCAGCAGCCTAATAGCGAGAGCCTACGAGCAGTACTTC
CDR3 protein: CASSLIARAYEQYF
clone size: many
J gene: TRBJ2-7
V gene: TRBV5-5
D gene: -

CDR3 DNA: TGCAGCGTTGTCGTGGACACCGGGGAGCTGTTTTTT
CDR3 protein: CSVVVDTGELFF
clone size: -
J gene: TRBJ2-2
V gene: TRBV29-1
D gene: -

CDR3 DNA: TGTGCCAGCAGCAAGGGACTAGCGGGGAATGAGCAGTTCTTC
CDR3 protein: CASSKGLAGNEQFF
clone size: -
J gene: TRBJ2-1
V gene: TRBV4-2
D gene: TRBD2

CDR3 DNA: TGTGCCAGCTCAGCATTACAGGGGGAGAACACTGAAGCTTTCTTT
CDR3 protein: CASSALQGENTEAFF
clone size: -
J gene: TRBJ1-1
V gene: TRBV18
D gene: TRBD1

CDR3 DNA: TGTGCCAGCAGTTCCGCCCAGGGCACTGAAGCTTTCTTT
CDR3 protein: CASSSAQGTEAFF
clone size: many
J gene: TRBJ1-1
V gene: TRBV12-3/TRBV12-4
D gene: -

CDR3 DNA: TGTGCCAGCAGTGGGGGGGGGTGGCCTGGGGCCAACGTCCTGACTTTC
CDR3 protein: CASSGGGWPGANVLTF
clone size: -
J gene: TRBJ2-6
V gene: TRBV2
D gene: TRBD2

CDR3 DNA: TGCGCCAGCAGCTTGGCCGGCGTAGGACAGTCCCCTATAGAGCAGTACTTC
CDR3 protein: CASSLAGVGQSPIEQYF
clone size: few
J gene: TRBJ2-7
V gene: TRBV5-1
D gene: -

CDR3 DNA: TGTGCCAGCAGTTCAGCAGGGACAGGGGGAAACACCATATATTTT
CDR3 protein: CASSSAGTGGNTIYF
clone size: -
J gene: TRBJ1-3
V gene: TRBV27
D gene: TRBD1

CDR3 DNA: TGTGCCAGCACCAGAGCGGTGAACTATGGCTACACCTTC
CDR3 protein: CASTRAVNYGYTF
clone size: many
J gene: TRBJ1-2
V gene: TRBV7-2
D gene: -

CDR3 DNA: TGTGCCAGCAGCCCATGGACGGGAAGGGAGACCCAGTACTTC
CDR3 protein: CASSPWTGRETQYF
clone size: many
J gene: TRBJ2-5
V gene: TRBV5-5
D gene: -